This is a list of T cell receptor beta chains from one sample in a study of CD8 T cells in ankylosing spondylitis. TCRdb re-called the 5' RACE reads through MiXCR, storing one row per CDR3 protein. Here the sample spans fewer than 550,000 distinct CDR3 sequences, less than 6% being singletons. The sequenced sample was blood, either unsorted or a sorted T cell fraction (not recorded which). The receptors shown here come from a male donor with ankylosing spondylitis. CDR3s leave out the opening cysteine and the closing phenylalanine or tryptophan. Each record gives: V gene, CDR3 protein.

TRBV12-3/TRBV12-4,ASSPTRYSYEQY
TRBV5-5,ASSLEGQVGTEAF
TRBV6-1,ASSGPLGTNTGELF
TRBV7-2,ASSPSFTEAKNIQY
TRBV10-3,AISGTSSYNEQF
TRBV4-3,ASSQDAGALYEQY
TRBV4-3,ASSQDLTIYNEQF
TRBV6-6,ASSGSYEQY
TRBV6-1,ASRLGLSGELF
TRBV7-8,ASSGNPLLYSNQPQH
TRBV10-3,AISEVRGTEAF
TRBV28,ASRSAASSYNEQF
TRBV7-2,ASRFYRGSYNEQF
TRBV20-1,SARVSGGPTDTQY
TRBV7-2,ASSLHHPEVETQY
TRBV4-3,ASSQENGRSYEQY
TRBV5-5,ASSQDAPNTGELF
TRBV5-7,ASSLLGRGGEQY
TRBV20-1,SAGQGLNRGGKEQF
TRBV6-2/TRBV6-3,ASRDWTGPNQPQH
TRBV20-1,SAGLIFDEQF
TRBV7-9,ASSAGVQGDYEQY
TRBV7-2,ASSLWRQEEETQY
TRBV20-1,SATGTGPDYGYT
TRBV2,ASNSGDHNEQF
TRBV29-1,SVVPGIRVNEQF
TRBV7-9,ASSLAWPRDGQETQY
TRBV7-8,ASSLVQAITGELF
TRBV29-1,SVDLAAVSQF
TRBV6-2/TRBV6-3,ASTRPRGSNTGELF
TRBV7-2,ASSLVVGESYEQY
TRBV12-3/TRBV12-4,ASSRQGAFDNEQF
TRBV5-1,ASSQDGNSGANVLT
TRBV14,ASSPGLRDEKLF
TRBV7-9,ASSDHSGLPKNIQY
TRBV7-6,ASSDRGSWNTGELF
TRBV4-3,ASSPSQGPYNEQF
TRBV20-1,SAPWTSGTYQQY
TRBV29-1,SVGGGGGYT
TRBV12-3/TRBV12-4,ASTLTGSRVQPQH
TRBV6-2/TRBV6-3,ASSYISGGEQF
TRBV10-3,ATTAGTVDTQY
TRBV9,ASSAHRDRRDYGYT
TRBV9,ASSVVGAGANVLT
TRBV11-1,ASSPSTGRNRGASYEQY
TRBV27,ASRLNAGTGDNTEAF